The 8 T cell receptor beta chains given below trace back to one sample, sequenced in a study of PD-1 blockade in classical Hodgkin lymphoma. Assay: immunoSEQ multiplex PCR; the TCRdb copy retains only in-frame clones and omits some. The sample consists of nearly 25,000 clones, around 90% of them appearing once. Described time point: newly diagnosed, previously untreated cHL patient sample. Thawed PBMCs underwent magnetic negative selection to yield purified CD4+ T cells. Sequencing was done on a sample of CD4+ T cells from blood. The receptors were sampled from a human donor with classical Hodgkin lymphoma.

The chain is built from TRBV28 and TRBJ2-7; 8 bases fit TRBD1. This CDR3 region has 15 residues. Trimming took 4 bases from V and 6 from J; bases not matched to a gene: 11. In germline, CDR1 is MDHEN, CDR2 SYDVKM. CDR3 loop: CASSYLGQEGLEQYF. As DNA, the CDR3 is TGTGCCAGCAGTTATCTGGGACAGGAGGGGCTCGAGCAGTACTTC.

This chain uses TRBV5-4 with TRBJ2-1; 10 bases align to TRBD1. The CDR3 extends over 15 amino acids. The trim removed 4 bases at V and 4 bases at J, leaving 5 bases unmatched. The V gene's germline CDR1 is SGHNT and CDR2 YYREEE (reference sequence). The CDR3 DNA sequence: TGTGCCAGCAGCGCTCGACAGGGGGCTTACAATGAGCAGTTCTTC. Protein: CASSARQGAYNEQFF.

CDR3 bases: TGTGCCAGCAGCTTAGCGTTGGGTGAGCAGTACTTC. As protein: CASSLALGEQYF. The rearrangement links TRBV7-9 to TRBJ2-7; D not certain. CDR1 SEHNR and CDR2 FQNEAQ come from the germline V gene (reference sequence). This CDR3 region has 12 residues. V shed 0 bases and J shed 7 bases, with 7 bases lying between them.

V gene TRBV27 combines with J gene TRBJ1-4; D is unclear. CDR3 length: 14 residues. Looked up from germline, CDR1 is MNHEY and CDR2 is SMNVEV (reference sequence). V lost 5 bases, J lost 8 bases, and 15 bases lay in between. For the CDR3, the DNA is TGTGCCAGCAGTCCCGAGGGTCGGGCGGAAAAACTGTTTTTT. Amino acids: CASSPEGRAEKLFF.

The rearrangement links TRBV30 to TRBJ2-5; 9 bases fit TRBD1. The CDR3 spans 14 residues. The V and J ends lost 5 bases and 5 bases, in that order; junction bases with no gene match: 9. Germline V gives CDR1 GTSNPN, CDR2 SVGIG (reference sequence). The CDR3 region has the DNA TGTGCCTGGGTGGGACAGGGTTTGGTGGAGACCCAGTACTTC. Translating it yields CAWVGQGLVETQYF.

The chain employs TRBV19 and TRBJ1-2; no clear D gene. The CDR3 length is 17 residues. V lost 1 base and J 4 bases, leaving 19 bases between the germline ends. CDR1 and CDR2 (germline): LNHDA, SQIVND (reference sequence). The chain's CDR3 is CASSIGDQPYNFYGYTF. Here the CDR3 DNA reads TGTGCCAGTAGTATAGGTGACCAGCCCTACAACTTCTATGGCTACACCTTC. Full variable domain (missing parts from reference TRBV19 and TRBJ1-2): DGGITQSPKYLFRKEGQNVTLSCEQNLNHDAMYWYRQDPGQGLRLIYYSQIVNDFQKGDIAEGYSVSREKKESFPLTVTSAQKNPTAFYLCASSIGDQPYNFYGYTFGSGTRLTVV.

V is TRBV6-4 and J is TRBJ2-7; D remains unclear. Germline CDR1 MRHNA, CDR2 SNTAGT. Deletions cut 0 bases from V and 3 bases from J, with 9 bases between. This CDR3 has 14 amino acids. The CDR3 DNA follows: TGTGCCAGCAGTGACTCAGTCAAGGTCTACGAGCAGTACTTC. Its translation is CASSDSVKVYEQYF.

The chain couples TRBV5-1 to TRBJ2-1; TRBD1 might be the D (5 bases). Per germline, CDR1 SGHRS and CDR2 YFSETQ. The V gene lost 3 bases and the J gene lost 6 bases, with 7 bases spanning the gap. CDR3 size: 12 residues. CDR3 coding DNA: TGCGCCAGCAGCTCTCAGGGCAATGAGCAGTTCTTC. It translates to CASSSQGNEQFF.